Below, 15 T cell receptor beta chains from the same sample are listed, as sequenced in a study of spatial heterogeneity in lung cancer. Via MiXCR, TCRdb re-called the 5' RACE reads, giving one row per CDR3 protein. The sample has about 82,000 distinct CDR3 sequences; 10% to 15% are singletons. Time point: sample taken at primary tumor resection. Material for sequencing was whole RNA from tumor, nontumor lung or frozen PBMC, left unsorted. This material consisted of PBMCs, taken at surgery. The receptors here all came from a male donor with early-stage non-small cell lung cancer.

This clonotype occurred many times. The V and J genes are TRBV6-2 or TRBV6-3 and TRBJ2-2; 10 bases fit TRBD1. V shed 5 bases and J 4 bases; nucleotides not matched to a gene: 4. Germline CDR1 is MNHEY and CDR2 is SVGEGT. This CDR3 is built from 15 residues. DNA for the CDR3: TGTGCCAGCAGTACGTGGACAGGGGGCACCGGGGAGCTGTTTTTT. Encoded protein: CASSTWTGGTGELFF.

This clonotype was picked up a small number of times. This chain uses TRBV3-1 with TRBJ2-1; tentative D call: TRBD1 (6 bases). Deletions cut 4 bases from V and 6 bases from J, with 22 bases between. The CDR3 runs 17 residues. Per germline, CDR1 LGHDT and CDR2 YNNKEL (reference sequence). CDR3 nucleotides: TGTGCCAGCAGCCGATCCACAGGGACCCCCCAGGGCAATGAGCAGTTCTTC. It codes for CASSRSTGTPQGNEQFF.

This clonotype was counted between two and nine times. The rearrangement joins TRBV7-9 to TRBJ1-5, with 7 bases identical to TRBD1. The ends lost 5 bases at V and 1 base at J; junction bases unmatched: 2. CDR1 is SEHNR and CDR2 is FQNEAQ in the germline V gene (reference sequence). The CDR3 is made up of 14 amino acids. The CDR3 DNA follows: TGTGCCAGCAGCCCGACAGGGAGCAATCAGCCCCAGCATTTT. Translation gives CASSPTGSNQPQHF.

In its sample, this clonotype ranks as medium-sized. The genes are TRBV7-9 and TRBJ1-1; no firm D call. The CDR3 is made up of 14 amino acids. Germline loops: CDR1 SEHNR, CDR2 FQNEAQ (reference sequence). Trimming pared 0 bases from V and 5 bases from J, leaving 10 bases between. The CDR3 region has the DNA TGTGCCAGCAGCTTAGCATCCACGGGAACTGAAGCTTTCTTT. Translation gives CASSLASTGTEAFF.

The V and J genes are TRBV14 and TRBJ1-6; 7 nucleotides align to TRBD1. The V and J ends lost 4 bases and 8 bases, in that order; junction bases with no gene match: 5. CDR3 length: 14 amino acids. Germline V gives CDR1 SGHDN, CDR2 FVKESK. The CDR3 is CASSLPGQHSPLHF. The CDR3, as DNA: TGTGCCAGCAGCCTCCCGGGACAGCATTCACCCCTCCACTTT.

At least ten counts were recorded for this clonotype. The V and J genes are TRBV19 and TRBJ1-5; weak D call: TRBD1 (6 bases). The CDR3 loop spans 16 amino acids. CDR1 is LNHDA and CDR2 is SQIVND in the germline V gene (reference sequence). The V end lost 6 bases, the J end lost 0 bases, and 15 bases lay between the germline ends. CDR3 coding DNA: TGTGCCAGTAGGTCACAGGGATTTTATAGCAATCAGCCCCAGCATTTT. Its protein product is CASRSQGFYSNQPQHF. Supplemented by reference TRBV19 and TRBJ1-5, the full variable domain reads DGGITQSPKYLFRKEGQNVTLSCEQNLNHDAMYWYRQDPGQGLRLIYYSQIVNDFQKGDIAEGYSVSREKKESFPLTVTSAQKNPTAFYLCASRSQGFYSNQPQHFGDGTRLSIL.

The chain combines TRBV19 with TRBJ2-7; either TRBD1 or TRBD2 may supply D (5 bases each). CDR1 is LNHDA, CDR2 SQIVND, per germline (reference sequence). Trimming took off 3 bases at V and 0 bases at J, with 15 bases between the two ends. The CDR3 length is 16 residues. The CDR3 loop is CASSMGDRLTSYEQYF. The CDR3 nucleotides read TGTGCCAGTAGTATGGGGGACCGACTGACCTCCTACGAGCAGTACTTC.

There are a few counts of this clonotype. For the CDR3, the DNA is TGCAGTGCTACCGTGCCGGGACAGGGTTCCGGGGAGCTGTTTTTT. Protein sequence: CSATVPGQGSGELFF. V and J are TRBV20-1 and TRBJ2-2, with TRBD1 matching over 9 bases. V was pared by 4 bases and J by 6 bases, with 9 bases of the junction left unmatched. CDR1 and CDR2 (germline): DFQATT, SNEGSKA (reference sequence). The CDR3 is 15 residues long.

CDR3 in amino acids: CATSDSGPDTNTGELFF. CDR3 nucleotides: TGTGCCACCAGTGATTCGGGTCCAGACACGAACACCGGGGAGCTGTTTTTT. The rearrangement uses TRBV24-1 and TRBJ2-2, with D uncertain. CDR3 size: 17 residues. Germline loops: CDR1 KGHDR, CDR2 SFDVKD. V lost 2 bases, J lost 0 bases, and 12 bases lay in between.

This clonotype was recorded at least ten times. The chain recombines TRBV15 with TRBJ1-3; a weak D match, TRBD1 (5 bases). Trimming pared 0 bases from V and 1 base from J, leaving 7 bases between. The V gene's germline CDR1 is LNHNV and CDR2 YYDKDF (reference sequence). The CDR3 runs 15 residues. The DNA for the CDR3 is TGTGCCACCAGCAGAGATCGGGGGTCTGGAAACACCATATATTTT. It yields the protein CATSRDRGSGNTIYF.

The chain uses TRBV7-3 and TRBJ1-5; TRBD1 agrees at 7 bases. This CDR3 is 14 amino acids long. Trimming took 5 bases from V and 7 from J; bases not matched to a gene: 8. The germline V gene has CDR1 SGHTA and CDR2 FQGTGA. CDR3 amino acids: CASSPDRAGQPQHF. The DNA for the CDR3 is TGTGCCAGCAGCCCAGACAGGGCTGGACAGCCCCAGCATTTT. Combining the CDR3 with reference TRBV7-3 and TRBJ1-5 gives the whole variable domain GAGVSQTPSNKVTEKGKYVELRCDPISGHTALYWYRQSLGQGPEFLIYFQGTGAADDSGLPNDRFFAVRPEGSVSTLKIQRTERGDSAVYLCASSPDRAGQPQHFGDGTRLSIL.

The sample holds a few counts of this clonotype. The V and J genes are TRBV7-8 and TRBJ1-1; D remains unclear. The CDR3 totals 15 residues. The germline V gene encodes CDR1 SGHVS and CDR2 FQNEAQ. Deletions cut 5 bases from V and 1 base from J, with 14 bases between. The CDR3 loop is CASSPPRGENTEAFF. The DNA of the CDR3 is TGTGCCAGCAGCCCCCCGCGGGGTGAGAACACTGAAGCTTTCTTT.

This clonotype occurred many times. CDR3 residues: CSASQGGGNTIYF. The CDR3 coding sequence is TGCAGTGCATCACAGGGAGGTGGAAACACCATATATTTT. The chain has TRBV20-1 and TRBJ1-3; D is perhaps TRBD1 (6 bases). The germline V and J ends were trimmed by 6 bases and 3 bases, with 12 bases remaining between them. Germline V gives CDR1 DFQATT, CDR2 SNEGSKA (reference sequence). CDR3 length: 13 residues.

In this sample, this clonotype turned up many times. The chain joins TRBV6-1 to TRBJ1-1; D ambiguous. CDR1 and CDR2 (germline): MNHNS, SASEGT. Trimming stripped 6 bases from V and 3 bases from J, with 11 bases between. The CDR3 sequence is 13 residues long. The CDR3 region has the DNA TGTGCCAGCAGGCCCCGACTTGACACTGAAGCTTTCTTT. It codes for CASRPRLDTEAFF.

This clonotype was seen only a few times. The gene calls are TRBV7-3 and TRBJ2-5, with 9 bases fitting TRBD2. From germline, CDR1 is SGHTA and CDR2 FQGTGA. The junction had 6 bases not matched to a gene; V was cut back by 3 bases and J by 4 bases. The CDR3 has 15 residues. The CDR3 spells CASSLGLAEVETQYF. DNA of the CDR3: TGTGCCAGCAGCTTGGGACTAGCCGAGGTAGAGACCCAGTACTTC.